These 6 T cell receptor beta chains were sequenced from one sample in a study of shared clonotypes between healthy human individuals. Clones were sequenced by immunoSEQ multiplex PCR, and TCRdb holds only the in-frame ones, with some missing. The table lists 2,500,000 or so clones, 80% to 95% of them singletons. Sequencing was performed on naive CD4+ T cells from PBMCs. Subset here: CD45RA+ positively selected. These receptors were collected from a man between 18 and 29 years old in good health. Some clones in this sample may be carry-over from other donors' samples.

V gene TRBV5-1 combines with J gene TRBJ2-5; no firm D call. There are 17 residues in the CDR3. Looked up from germline, CDR1 is SGHRS and CDR2 is YFSETQ. V was clipped by 4 bases and J by 5 bases, with 24 bases between them. As DNA, the CDR3 is TGCGCCAGCAGCCGGACGGAACGAGGTGCTATGGTGGAGACCCAGTACTTC. This encodes CASSRTERGAMVETQYF.

J is TRBJ1-2 and V is TRBV11-2, with a weak D call TRBD1 (6 bases). Germline values: CDR1 SGHAT, CDR2 FQNNGV. The germline V and J ends were trimmed by 0 bases and 8 bases, with 16 bases remaining between them. This CDR3 spans 15 amino acids. CDR3 protein: CASSLDGRGAGGYTF. For the CDR3, the DNA is TGTGCCAGCAGCTTAGATGGCAGGGGCGCGGGAGGCTACACCTTC. Full variable domain (rest looked up from reference TRBV11-2 and TRBJ1-2): EAGVAQSPRYKIIEKRQSVAFWCNPISGHATLYWYQQILGQGPKLLIQFQNNGVVDDSQLPKDRFSAERLKGVDSTLKIQPAKLEDSAVYLCASSLDGRGAGGYTFGSGTRLTVV.

The chain links TRBV19 to TRBJ2-7, with 9 bases fitting TRBD1. With V trimmed by 5 bases and J by 6 bases, 11 bases remained unmatched. This CDR3 comprises 15 residues. Per the germline V gene, CDR1 is LNHDA and CDR2 is SQIVND (reference sequence). The chain's CDR3 is CASSGLPGQGFEQYF. DNA of the CDR3: TGTGCCAGTAGTGGATTACCGGGACAGGGATTCGAGCAGTACTTC.

The V gene is TRBV4-1, the J gene TRBJ2-7; the match to TRBD2 covers 10 bases. The CDR3 runs to 22 residues. The V segment lost 3 bases and the J segment 5 bases; nucleotides outside the gene matches: 28. Germline values: CDR1 MGHRA, CDR2 YSYEKL. The CDR3 nucleotides are TGCGCCAGCAGCCATGCCAGGTCGATGGCTAGCGGGAGCATAGTTAAAAGGAACGAGCAGTACTTC. Amino acids: CASSHARSMASGSIVKRNEQYF.

This clone was detected a few times. J is TRBJ1-2 and V is TRBV9, with 7 bases lining up with TRBD1. CDR3 length equals 15 residues. V lost 0 bases, J lost 5 bases, and 7 bases stayed unmatched. Germline V gene data show CDR1 as SGDLS and CDR2 as YYNGEE. The CDR3 reads CASSVVGTELYGYTF. The CDR3 nucleotides are TGTGCCAGCAGCGTAGTAGGGACAGAACTTTATGGCTACACCTTC.

The V and J genes are TRBV7-8 and TRBJ1-1; no clear D gene. The germline gives CDR1 SGHVS, CDR2 FQNEAQ. Trimming shortened V by 1 base and J by 4 bases, and 13 bases separated the two germline ends. CDR3 length equals 15 residues. CDR3 amino acids: CASSLEIVGGTEAFF. As DNA, the CDR3 is TGTGCCAGCAGCTTAGAAATTGTGGGAGGCACTGAAGCTTTCTTT.